Described below is a single TCR beta chain sequence and its context. No antigen is known for it. Other DNA sequences in the same sample also yield this CDR3. V lost 3 bases and J lost 2, with 5 bases in between. The CDR3 consists of 12 residues. Per germline, CDR1 KGHSH and CDR2 LQKENI. The data were taken from a study of T cell responses to AZD1222 COVID-19 vaccine. Study-wide results and caveats: Repertoire samples came only from after the peak T cell response.

Using immunoSEQ multiplex PCR, the repertoire was profiled, and TCRdb retains in-frame clones only, with some absent. Among roughly 100,000 clones, 90% to 95% were seen once, and the ten largest hold under 50%. The TCR comes from an adult in good health. The sample consisted of peripheral blood, taken on day 0 of AZD1222 vaccination. This chain joins TRBV18 and TRBJ2-7; D remains unclear. CDR3 in amino acids: CASSPGTYEQYF. DNA of the CDR3: TGTGCCAGCTCACCGGGAACCTACGAGCAGTACTTC. The complete variable domain, with remaining parts taken from reference TRBV18 and TRBJ2-7, reads NAGVMQNPRHLVRRRGQEARLRCSPMKGHSHVYWYRQLPEEGLKFMVYLQKENIIDESGMPKERFSAEFPKEGPSILRIQQVVRGDSAAYFCASSPGTYEQYFGPGTRLTVT.